The entry that follows covers one T cell receptor (beta chain) sequence. It was CD45RO-negative cells, positively selected for CCR7, that made up naive CD8 cells, with terminally differentiated effector memory CD45RA+ cells excluded. This specimen comes from a study of shared clonotypes between healthy human individuals. Study summary: Three CD4 naive, three CD4 memory, two CD8 naive and one CD8 memory plate were used per donor.

This CDR3 region has 17 residues. Per germline, CDR1 SGHVS and CDR2 FNYEAQ. Trimming shortened V by 0 bases and J by 1 base, and 14 bases separated the two germline ends. Assay execution proceeded at the deep level. Produced via immunoSEQ multiplex PCR; TCRdb's table is partial and in-frame only. The repertoire holds millions of clones, with 85% to 95% as singletons. V is TRBV7-6 and J is TRBJ2-3, with D possibly TRBD2 on 5 matching bases. The material sequenced was naive CD8+ T cells from PBMCs. The TCR originated in a man aged 18 to 29 in good health. Some clones in this sample may be carry-over from other donors' samples. The CDR3: CASSLAEDSLRTDTQYF. As DNA, the CDR3 is TGTGCCAGCAGCTTAGCTGAGGACTCCCTACGCACAGATACGCAGTATTTT.